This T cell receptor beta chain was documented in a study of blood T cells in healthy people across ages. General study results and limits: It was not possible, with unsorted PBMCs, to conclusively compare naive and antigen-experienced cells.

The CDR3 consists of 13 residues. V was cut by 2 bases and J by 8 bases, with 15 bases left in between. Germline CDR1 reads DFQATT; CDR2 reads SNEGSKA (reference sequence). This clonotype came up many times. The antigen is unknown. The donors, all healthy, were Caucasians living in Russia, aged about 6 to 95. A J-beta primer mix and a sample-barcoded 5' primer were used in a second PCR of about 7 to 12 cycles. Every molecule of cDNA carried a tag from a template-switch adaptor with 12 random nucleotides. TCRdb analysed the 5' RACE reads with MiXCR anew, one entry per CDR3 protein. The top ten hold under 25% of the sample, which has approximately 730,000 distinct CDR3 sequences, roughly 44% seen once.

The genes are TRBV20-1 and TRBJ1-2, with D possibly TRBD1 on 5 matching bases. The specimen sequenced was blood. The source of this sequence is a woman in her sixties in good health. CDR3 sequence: CSARPDGGMGYTF. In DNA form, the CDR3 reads TGCAGTGCTAGACCCGACGGGGGTATGGGCTACACCTTC.